This TCR beta chain was identified in a study of blood T cell repertoires in COVID-19. The CDR3 has 14 residues. Germline lookup yields CDR1 SGHRS and CDR2 YFSETQ. The V segment lost 2 bases and the J segment 7 bases; nucleotides outside the gene matches: 3. Only in-frame clones appear in the TCRdb table, and some are missing; sequencing was by immunoSEQ multiplex PCR. The sample records under 50,000 clones, roughly 84% being singletons. The chain carries TRBV5-1 and TRBJ1-6; 7 bases align to TRBD1. Specimen: peripheral blood. The sequence was collected from a woman in her seventies with acute or convalescent COVID-19. The CDR3 here is CASSFGQENSPLHF. CDR3 in DNA: TGCGCCAGCAGCTTCGGACAGGAAAATTCACCCCTCCACTTT.